The 28 T cell receptor beta chains presented below share a single source sample, sequenced in a study of regulatory and conventional T cells in RAG deficiency. Some clones are missing from TCRdb's copy, which holds only in-frame ones; the method was immunoSEQ multiplex PCR. In the table there are 7,300 or so clones, approximately 93% of which are singletons. Blood CD4+ CD25-high CD127-low regulatory T cells supplied the genomic DNA template. The same sample was also used in a study of regulatory T cells. Per that study: Primers: 52 TRBV forward and 13 TRBJ reverse.

The sequenced sample was CD127- CD25+ CD4+ Tregs sorted from blood. These receptors all come from a human donor in good health.

The V gene is TRBV10-1, the J gene TRBJ2-6, with D maybe TRBD2 (5 bases). Germline V gives CDR1 WNHNN, CDR2 SYGVQD (reference sequence). Deletions cut 7 bases from V and 1 base from J, with 17 bases between. The length of the CDR3 is 17 residues. The CDR3 reads CASTPRGLSSGANVLTF. The CDR3, as DNA: TGCGCCAGCACCCCCAGAGGACTCTCTTCTGGGGCCAACGTCCTGACTTTC.

The chain links TRBV9 to TRBJ1-4, with TRBD1 as a possible D gene (6 bases). Germline values: CDR1 SGDLS, CDR2 YYNGEE. The CDR3 is 16 amino acids. Trimming shortened V by 4 bases and J by 4 bases, and 17 bases separated the two germline ends. The CDR3 reads CASSPPLADSNEKLFF. Written as DNA, the CDR3 is TGTGCCAGCAGCCCACCTCTAGCGGACAGTAATGAAAAACTGTTTTTT.

The chain links TRBV15 to TRBJ2-3; 9 bases line up with TRBD1. Per the germline V gene, CDR1 is LNHNV and CDR2 is YYDKDF (reference sequence). The CDR3 has 16 residues. The V gene end was trimmed by 5 bases and the J gene end by 1 base; junction bases not matched to a gene: 7. The CDR3 nucleotides are TGTGCCACCAGCGGACTACAGGGGGCCCGCACAGATACGCAGTATTTT. Translating it yields CATSGLQGARTDTQYF.

The rearrangement uses TRBV6-6 and TRBJ1-5; TRBD1 aligns across 8 bases. Germline V lookup: CDR1 MNHNY, CDR2 SVGAGI (reference sequence). CDR3 size: 12 residues. The V and J ends lost 6 bases and 6 bases, in that order; junction bases with no gene match: 1. The CDR3: CASRQGGQPQHF. DNA of the CDR3: TGTGCCAGCAGACAGGGGGGTCAGCCCCAGCATTTT.

This chain uses TRBV30 with TRBJ2-7; D is ambiguous. The germline V gene has CDR1 GTSNPN and CDR2 SVGIG (reference sequence). The ends were cut back, 5 bases at V and 2 bases at J, with 16 bases in the middle. The CDR3 covers 14 residues. CDR3 sequence reads: CAWHHADVAYEQYF. The CDR3 nucleotides are TGTGCCTGGCACCACGCCGATGTAGCCTACGAGCAGTACTTC. Full variable domain (rest looked up from reference TRBV30 and TRBJ2-7): SQTIHQWPATLVQPVGSPLSLECTVEGTSNPNLYWYRQAAGRGLQLLFYSVGIGQISSEVPQNLSASRPQDRQFILSSKKLLLSDSGFYLCAWHHADVAYEQYFGPGTRLTVT.

The chain employs TRBV9 and TRBJ2-2; 8 positions match TRBD2. Trimming took 5 bases from V and 4 from J; bases not matched to a gene: 7. Germline CDR1 reads SGDLS; CDR2 reads YYNGEE. CDR3 size: 15 residues. The CDR3 DNA is TGTGCCAGCAGTGGTAGCGGGATAATCACCGGGGAGCTGTTTTTT. It is translated as CASSGSGIITGELFF.

The V and J genes are TRBV18 and TRBJ2-7; TRBD1 matches at 7 bases. Germline V gene data show CDR1 as KGHSH and CDR2 as LQKENI. Trimming at V came to 3 bases and at J to 2 bases, leaving 1 base not matched to a gene. The CDR3 has 13 amino acids. DNA of the CDR3: TGTGCCAGCTCACCGGGACAGCCCTACGAGCAGTACTTC. This encodes CASSPGQPYEQYF. Drawing the rest from reference TRBV18 and TRBJ2-7, the complete variable domain is NAGVMQNPRHLVRRRGQEARLRCSPMKGHSHVYWYRQLPEEGLKFMVYLQKENIIDESGMPKERFSAEFPKEGPSILRIQQVVRGDSAAYFCASSPGQPYEQYFGPGTRLTVT.

The chain couples TRBV9 to TRBJ2-7, with 7 bases matching TRBD1. Germline loops: CDR1 SGDLS, CDR2 YYNGEE. The V gene end was trimmed by 3 bases and the J gene end by 2 bases; junction bases not matched to a gene: 2. The CDR3 loop spans 13 amino acids. The CDR3 sequence: CASSGGQTYEQYF. The CDR3, as DNA: TGTGCCAGCAGCGGGGGACAGACCTACGAGCAGTACTTC.

The chain recombines TRBV11-3 with TRBJ2-5, with 10 nucleotides matching TRBD2. Germline V lookup: CDR1 SGHNT, CDR2 YENEEA. J gave up 5 bases and V 5 bases, and 11 bases lay outside the gene matches. The CDR3 consists of 16 residues. CDR3 nucleotide sequence: TGTGCCAGCAGCGAAGGGCGAGCGGGAGGGCCGGAGACCCAGTACTTC. Translation gives CASSEGRAGGPETQYF.

Only one count was recorded for this clone. V usage is TRBV5-1 and J usage is TRBJ1-5; TRBD1 aligns across 7 bases. Germline V gene lookup returns CDR1 SGHRS and CDR2 YFSETQ. V trimming: 0 bases; J trimming: 8 bases; junction bases outside the gene matches: 5. The CDR3 extends over 14 amino acids. This CDR3 reads CASSLVQGEKPQHF. The CDR3 DNA follows: TGCGCCAGCAGCTTGGTTCAGGGGGAAAAGCCCCAGCATTTT.

This chain joins TRBV7-2 and TRBJ1-1; 7 positions agree with TRBD1. Unmatched junction bases numbered 2, after V lost 5 bases and J lost 8 bases. Germline assignment: CDR1 SGHTA and CDR2 FQGNSA. The CDR3 contains 11 residues. Written as DNA, the CDR3 is TGTGCCAGCAGCCGGGACAGCGAAGCTTTCTTT. Protein sequence: CASSRDSEAFF. Full variable domain (rest looked up from reference TRBV7-2 and TRBJ1-1): GAGVSQSPSNKVTEKGKDVELRCDPISGHTALYWYRQSLGQGLEFLIYFQGNSAPDKSGLPSDRFSAERTGGSVSTLTIQRTQQEDSAVYLCASSRDSEAFFGQGTRLTVV.

The CDR3 region has the DNA TGTGCCAGCAGCTTAGGAGGGGCCAACAAAAACATTCAGTACTTC. It codes for CASSLGGANKNIQYF. The gene calls are TRBV7-3 and TRBJ2-4; D is perhaps TRBD2 (6 bases). Germline V gene sequence: CDR1 SGHTA, CDR2 FQGTGA. The length of the CDR3 is 15 residues. V lost 2 bases and J 3 bases, leaving 11 bases between the germline ends.

The table lists this clone with a count of one. V is TRBV19 and J is TRBJ1-2, with 7 bases matching TRBD1. V lost 7 bases to trimming and J lost 6 bases; unmatched junction nucleotides: 8. The CDR3 runs to 13 residues. CDR1 and CDR2 (germline): LNHDA, SQIVND (reference sequence). Written as DNA, the CDR3 is TGTGCCAGTAATTCCGGAGGGGGCGATGGCTACACCTTC. Encoded protein: CASNSGGGDGYTF. Together with reference TRBV19 and TRBJ1-2, the CDR3 gives the full variable domain: DGGITQSPKYLFRKEGQNVTLSCEQNLNHDAMYWYRQDPGQGLRLIYYSQIVNDFQKGDIAEGYSVSREKKESFPLTVTSAQKNPTAFYLCASNSGGGDGYTFGSGTRLTVV.

The chain recombines TRBV19 with TRBJ2-3; TRBD1 matches 9 bases. This CDR3 is 15 amino acids long. After removal of 6 bases from V and 6 bases from J, the junction contained 10 bases not matched to a gene. CDR1 and CDR2 (germline): LNHDA, SQIVND (reference sequence). This chain's CDR3 is CASRGTGKERDTQYF. The CDR3 DNA follows: TGTGCCAGTAGAGGGACAGGGAAAGAGCGGGATACGCAGTATTTT.

This clone was found once. The J gene is TRBJ2-7, the V gene TRBV18, with 11 positions matching TRBD2. Germline V lookup: CDR1 KGHSH, CDR2 LQKENI. V shed 5 bases and J 3 bases; nucleotides not matched to a gene: 12. The CDR3 has 17 amino acids. CDR3 amino acids: CASSSNTLAGGIYEQYF. CDR3 sequence (DNA): TGTGCCAGCTCATCGAACACTCTAGCGGGAGGCATCTACGAGCAGTACTTC.

To note about this clone: Compared with germline, one end of the junction differs, possibly owing to a read error. The chain combines TRBV7-7 with TRBJ2-1; weak D call: TRBD1 (6 bases). The CDR3 totals 13 residues. Germline CDR1 reads SSHAT; CDR2 reads FNYEAQ (reference sequence). The CDR3 DNA is TGTGCTAGCAAAGGACAGCAGTACGACGAGCAGTTCTTC. This gives the protein CASKGQQYDEQFF.

In this sample, this clone turned up once. The chain carries TRBV11-1 and TRBJ1-4, with D possibly being TRBD1 (6 bases). Per the germline V gene, CDR1 is SGHAT and CDR2 is FQDESV (reference sequence). The CDR3 covers 16 residues. Trimming stripped 1 base from V and 0 bases from J, with 9 bases between. CDR3 bases: TGTGCCAGCAGCTTAGTTGGGACATCAACTAATGAAAAACTGTTTTTT. This sequence encodes CASSLVGTSTNEKLFF.

This chain uses TRBV7-8 with TRBJ2-1; possible D gene TRBD2, 7 bases. Trimming removed 5 bases from V and 7 bases from J, with 27 bases in between. This CDR3 region has 18 residues. Germline V lookup: CDR1 SGHVS, CDR2 FQNEAQ. CDR3 sequence: CASSLREGGGFLVNEQFF. The DNA of the CDR3 is TGTGCCAGCAGCCTACGTGAGGGGGGGGGCTTCTTAGTAAATGAGCAGTTCTTC. Drawing the rest from reference TRBV7-8 and TRBJ2-1, the complete variable domain is GAGVSQSPRYKVAKRGQDVALRCDPISGHVSLFWYQQALGQGPEFLTYFQNEAQLDKSGLPSDRFFAERPEGSVSTLKIQRTQQEDSAVYLCASSLREGGGFLVNEQFFGPGTRLTVL.

The gene calls are TRBV5-4 and TRBJ1-1; D might be TRBD1 (6 bases). Per germline, CDR1 SGHNT and CDR2 YYREEE (reference sequence). Trimming cost V 2 bases and J 0 bases, with 11 bases left between them. The CDR3 is made up of 15 amino acids. The CDR3 spells CASSFYRVLNTEAFF. The DNA of the CDR3 is TGTGCCAGCAGCTTTTACAGGGTTTTGAACACTGAAGCTTTCTTT.

On this clone: One end of the junction varies from germline; a read error may be responsible. The gene calls are TRBV10-1 and TRBJ1-5; a possible D gene is TRBD1 (5 bases). Germline V lookup: CDR1 WNHNN, CDR2 SYGVQD (reference sequence). The CDR3 runs 16 residues. The CDR3 loop is CASSERLRQPNRPQHF. Here the CDR3 DNA reads TGCGCCAGCAGTGAGAGGCTTCGACAGCCTAATCGGCCCCAGCATTTT.

This sequence joins TRBV18 and TRBJ2-7, with D perhaps TRBD2 (5 bases). The germline gives CDR1 KGHSH, CDR2 LQKENI. The CDR3 has 13 amino acids. The V and J ends lost 6 bases and 6 bases respectively, with 15 bases between them. The chain's CDR3 is CASSGNGGLEQYF. The CDR3 nucleotides are TGTGCCAGCTCCGGGAATGGAGGCCTCGAGCAGTACTTC.

J is TRBJ2-5 and V is TRBV7-9; TRBD1 is a possible D gene (6 bases). V was shortened by 4 bases and J by 1 base, with 16 bases between the two germline ends. CDR3 size: 16 residues. Germline loops: CDR1 SEHNR, CDR2 FQNEAQ (reference sequence). The CDR3 bases are TGTGCCAGCAGCTCAAACCTGGGACATCCCCAAGAGACCCAGTACTTC. Protein product: CASSSNLGHPQETQYF. The full variable domain, its missing parts supplied by reference TRBV7-9 and TRBJ2-5, is DTGVSQNPRHKITKRGQNVTFRCDPISEHNRLYWYRQTLGQGPEFLTYFQNEAQLEKSRLLSDRFSAERPKGSFSTLEIQRTEQGDSAMYLCASSSNLGHPQETQYFGPGTRLLVL.

The rearrangement uses TRBV18 and TRBJ2-1; D gene unclear. This CDR3 spans 14 amino acids. From germline, CDR1 is KGHSH and CDR2 LQKENI. Trimming removed 5 bases from V and 0 bases from J, with 8 bases in between. The CDR3 DNA sequence: TGTGCCAGCTCATATTTGTCCTCCTACAATGAGCAGTTCTTC. This gives the protein CASSYLSSYNEQFF.

This chain joins TRBV11-2 and TRBJ2-3; 8 bases agree with TRBD2. The CDR3 extends over 17 amino acids. J lost 2 bases, V lost 0 bases, and 7 bases had no gene match. Germline assignment: CDR1 SGHAT and CDR2 FQNNGV. CDR3 DNA sequence: TGTGCCAGCAGCTTAGATCCCCAGCGGGGGTCCACAGATACGCAGTATTTT. This translates into CASSLDPQRGSTDTQYF.

J is TRBJ1-6 and V is TRBV19, with 7 bases matching TRBD1. V dropped 5 bases and J dropped 15; count of bases not matched to a gene: 10. Germline V CDR1 and CDR2: LNHDA, SQIVND (reference sequence). The CDR3 totals 13 residues. CDR3 protein: CASSALTGVVLHF. The DNA for the CDR3 is TGTGCCAGTAGTGCACTAACAGGGGTGGTCCTCCACTTT.

In its sample, this clone was seen once. This sequence joins TRBV6-4 and TRBJ1-5, with a possible D match to TRBD1 (5 bases). V lost 4 bases and J 0 bases, leaving 10 bases between the germline ends. CDR1 is MRHNA, CDR2 SNTAGT, per germline. The CDR3 spans 15 residues. CDR3: CASSVGRVSNQPQHF. In nucleotides, the CDR3 is TGTGCCAGCAGTGTAGGCAGGGTTAGCAATCAGCCCCAGCATTTT.

The chain is built from TRBV29-1 and TRBJ2-7; a possible D gene is TRBD1 (6 bases). The CDR3 extends over 14 amino acids. V shed 4 bases and J shed 2 bases, with 15 bases lying between them. Germline CDR1 reads SQVTM; CDR2 reads ANQGSEA. The CDR3: CSVVNRTVTYEQYF. The CDR3 DNA sequence: TGCAGCGTTGTAAATAGGACAGTGACCTACGAGCAGTACTTC.

The chain links TRBV19 to TRBJ1-1; 12 bases are shared with TRBD1. V lost 5 bases, J lost 1 base, and 11 bases stayed unmatched. There are 18 residues in the CDR3. Germline CDR1 and CDR2: LNHDA and SQIVND (reference sequence). The CDR3 spells CASSPGTGGLSRNTEAFF. In nucleotides, the CDR3 is TGTGCCAGTAGTCCCGGGACAGGGGGCTTATCACGGAACACTGAAGCTTTCTTT. The whole variable domain, remainder taken from reference TRBV19 and TRBJ1-1, is DGGITQSPKYLFRKEGQNVTLSCEQNLNHDAMYWYRQDPGQGLRLIYYSQIVNDFQKGDIAEGYSVSREKKESFPLTVTSAQKNPTAFYLCASSPGTGGLSRNTEAFFGQGTRLTVV.